The 8 T cell receptor beta chains listed next were all sequenced from one sample in a study of immune characterization of retroperitoneal liposarcoma. Each CDR3 protein gets one entry after TCRdb re-called the PCR reads with MiXCR. This table holds 11,000 or so distinct CDR3 sequences, approximately 46% found once. Input material: tumor tissue. Every receptor here comes from a female donor with retroperitoneal liposarcoma.

The rearrangement links TRBV11-2 to TRBJ1-2; D remains ambiguous. In germline, CDR1 is SGHAT, CDR2 FQNNGV. Trimming left V 0 bases short and J 8 bases short, with 10 bases between. This CDR3 is 13 amino acids long. The CDR3 is CASSLDRTRGYTF. The DNA of the CDR3 is TGTGCCAGCAGCTTAGATCGGACGAGAGGCTACACCTTC.

CDR3 region: CASSYAGRDRGNSPLHF. The CDR3 DNA reads as TGTGCCAGCAGTTACGCAGGTCGGGACAGGGGCAATTCACCCCTCCACTTT. V gene TRBV6-5 combines with J gene TRBJ1-6; 10 nucleotides agree with TRBD1. The CDR3 has 17 residues. CDR1 is MNHEY and CDR2 is SVGAGI in the germline V gene. Trimming took 2 bases from V and 7 from J; bases not matched to a gene: 8.

The chain couples TRBV11-3 to TRBJ1-3; no definite D call. V lost 2 bases, J lost 4 bases, and 6 bases lay in between. This CDR3 comprises 13 residues. CDR1 SGHNT and CDR2 YENEEA come from the germline V gene. DNA for the CDR3: TGTGCCAGCAGCTTATTGGAAGGAAACACCATATATTTT. It encodes CASSLLEGNTIYF.

By frequency in the sample, this clonotype is medium-sized (0.01 to 0.1%). V gene TRBV7-2 combines with J gene TRBJ2-1; D gene ambiguous. The CDR3 sequence is 15 residues long. Germline assignment: CDR1 SGHTA and CDR2 FQGNSA. V was shortened by 5 bases and J by 13 bases, with 24 bases between the two germline ends. CDR3 nucleotide sequence: TGTGCCAGCAGCCATGCCGCGGCAGTCCAAGAGACCCAGTTCTTC. Translated, it gives CASSHAAAVQETQFF.

The table lists this clonotype with a few counts. This chain joins TRBV6-1 and TRBJ2-1; 11 nucleotides match TRBD2. The assigned J gene may be wrong: the sequence end matches TRBJ2-7 better. The CDR3 spans 13 residues. In germline, CDR1 is MNHNS, CDR2 SASEGT. The CDR3 DNA reads as TGTGCCGGCCGACTAGCGGGAAGGAATGAGCAGTACTTC. It encodes CAGRLAGRNEQYF.

Worth noting for this clonotype: As the CDR3 is not closed by the conserved phenylalanine or tryptophan, this likely results from a read error. The chain recombines TRBV25-1 with TRBJ2-7; 13 bases map to TRBD2. The J call is doubtful: the DNA matches TRBJ2-1 better. The germline CDR1 and CDR2 sequences are MGHDK and SYGVNS. CDR3 length equals 18 residues. CDR3 DNA: TGTGCCAGCAGTGACCCACGAAGGACTAGCGGGAGATGGGATGAGCAGTTCTCC. Translated: CASSDPRRTSGRWDEQFS.

This clonotype has only a few counts. The V call is TRBV6-1, the J call TRBJ1-2; TRBD1 matches at 9 bases. This CDR3 is built from 14 residues. Germline V gene lookup returns CDR1 MNHNS and CDR2 SASEGT. V was pared by 5 bases and J by 4 bases, with 5 bases of the junction left unmatched. CDR3 nucleotides: TGTGCCAGCAGTCCCTCGACAGGGGGCTATGGCTACACCTTC. It encodes CASSPSTGGYGYTF.

About this clonotype itself: The CDR3 does not end in the conserved phenylalanine or tryptophan, so this is likely a read error. No DNA is shown, since the ends of the CDR3 on it are uncertain; the CDR3 is the one TCRdb lists. The V gene is TRBV30, the J gene TRBJ2-1; the D call of TRBD1 is as the table states it, not checked on the DNA. The CDR3 is made up of 17 amino acids, end residues included. Germline loops: CDR1 GTSNPN, CDR2 SVGIG (reference sequence). The CDR3 sequence is CDWSSDVCSSDHCQPVP.